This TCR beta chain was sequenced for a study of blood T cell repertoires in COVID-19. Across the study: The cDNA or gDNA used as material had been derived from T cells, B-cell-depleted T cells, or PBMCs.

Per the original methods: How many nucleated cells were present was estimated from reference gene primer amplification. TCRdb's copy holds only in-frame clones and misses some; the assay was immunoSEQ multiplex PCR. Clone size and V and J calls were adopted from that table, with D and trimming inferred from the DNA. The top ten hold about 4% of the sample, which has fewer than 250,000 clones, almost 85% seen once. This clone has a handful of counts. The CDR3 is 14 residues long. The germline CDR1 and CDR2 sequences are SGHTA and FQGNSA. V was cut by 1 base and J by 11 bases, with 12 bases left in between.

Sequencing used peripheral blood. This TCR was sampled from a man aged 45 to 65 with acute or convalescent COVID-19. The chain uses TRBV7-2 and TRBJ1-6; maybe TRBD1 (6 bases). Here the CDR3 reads CASSLGRGRAPLHF. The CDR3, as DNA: TGTGCCAGCAGCTTAGGCAGGGGCAGGGCACCCCTCCACTTT.